The present T cell receptor (beta chain) was sequenced within a study of OX40 agonist ivuxolimab in advanced cancers. A note on the overall study: The costimulatory receptor OX40 (CD134) was targeted by ivuxolimab, a fully human IgG2 agonistic monoclonal antibody. Partial responses occurred in three dose-escalation patients, of whom one had hepatocellular carcinoma and two had cutaneous melanoma. The monotherapy dose-escalation portion (N of about 50 patients) of the phase I ivuxolimab trial is reported in the paper. Prior anti-PD-1, anti-PD-L1 or anti-CTLA-4 therapy was permitted, and checkpoint inhibitors had been received by about two fifths of dose-escalation patients. The dose-escalation cohort was almost 85% male with a mean age of roughly 60 years, ranging from about 23 to 85. Intravenous ivuxolimab was administered to patients every 2 weeks at six dose levels: 0.01, 0.1, 0.3, 1.5, 3 and 10 mg/kg. Of the 50 to 55 dose-escalation patients, hepatocellular carcinoma was present in about 19, melanoma in approximately 15, renal cell carcinoma in 9 and head and neck cancer in 9. Peripheral TCRbeta sequencing was intended to test whether TCR sequence diversity was altered and clonal T-cell expansion was caused by ivuxolimab. Broader findings and caveats from the paper: Low levels of normalized T-cell clonal expansion were also seen in some patients who did not respond. The antigen specificity of the peripheral T cells that underwent clonal expansion was not determined. On average, CD8+ T cells showed more expanded clones than CD4+ T cells after ivuxolimab. At doses from 0.1 to 3.0 mg/kg, clonal expansion was seen in both CD4+ and CD8+ blood T cells between baseline and week 6. Partial responders in the 0.1-3.0 mg/kg groups had among the lowest normalized peripheral clonal expansion, especially among CD8+ T cells.

Patients with a history of autoimmune disease or receiving systemic immunosuppression were excluded from the trial. Peripheral blood for TCR sequencing was collected from all dose cohorts at baseline, on cycle 4 day 1, and on cycle 7 day 1. The samples were taken from a phase I, first-in-human, multicenter, open-label dose-escalation trial of ivuxolimab. Adults with locally advanced or metastatic melanoma, renal cell carcinoma, hepatocellular carcinoma or head and neck squamous cell carcinoma were enrolled in the trial. Before TCR sequencing, CD4+ T cells and CD8+ T cells from peripheral blood were sorted into separate populations. The CDR3 measures 17 amino acids from cysteine to phenylalanine. The entry retains the CDR3 DNA only, 51 bases that are in frame from base 1. The germline V gene (reference sequence) provides CDR1 SEHNR and CDR2 FQNEAQ. The trim is 4 bases for V and 0 bases for J, with a gap of 19 bases between the germline ends.

Concerning this clone: Its binding antigen is unknown. The input lacks base qualities; no much larger clone sits a single base away.

For sequencing of the TCRbeta CDR3 region, genomic DNA was extracted from the sorted cells. The immunoSEQ Assay was used for sequencing of TCRbeta CDR3 regions. This is the immuneACCESS table as TCRdb keeps it, with only in-frame sequences that have V and J called. A part of the clones is gone; compared with another copy, unresolved V genes explain less than half, and the rest is unexplained. In this sample the table shows 25,000 to 30,000 clones, 70% to 90% of which occur a single time. Together, the top ten hold approximately 25% of the sample. The sequence links TRBV7-9 to TRBJ2-7, with the D gene possibly TRBD1 or TRBD2, each one fitting 5 bases. This TCR derives from an adult with an advanced solid tumor such as melanoma, head and neck, liver or kidney cancer. Sequencing used CD4+ or CD8+ T cells sorted from blood, obtained in a trial of the OX40 agonist ivuxolimab. The CDR3: CASSSWGLETPSYEQYF. The DNA sequence is TGTGCCAGCAGCTCCTGGGGGTTGGAAACCCCCTCCTACGAGCAGTACTTC.